The next 12 T cell receptor beta chains were all read from a single sample in a study of blood T cell repertoires in COVID-19. Assay: immunoSEQ multiplex PCR; the TCRdb copy retains only in-frame clones and omits some. The sample holds 62,000 or so clones, more than 80% seen once. Sequencing was performed on peripheral blood. These receptors came from a man aged 50 to 60 with acute or convalescent COVID-19.

The rearrangement links TRBV4-1 to TRBJ1-2; no reliable D call. This CDR3 region has 15 residues. Germline values: CDR1 MGHRA, CDR2 YSYEKL. V was pared by 2 bases and J by 8 bases, with 18 bases between. The CDR3 bases are TGCGCCAGCAGCCAAAAAATCGGGTACTGGTACGGCTACACCTTC. This gives the protein CASSQKIGYWYGYTF.

The chain joins TRBV7-9 to TRBJ1-5; D is undetermined. The CDR3 covers 14 residues. V was shortened by 8 bases and J by 3 bases, with 14 bases between the two germline ends. Germline V lookup: CDR1 SEHNR, CDR2 FQNEAQ (reference sequence). In DNA, the CDR3 is TGTGCCAGCTCCACTGGCGGGAACAATCAGCCCCAGCATTTT. Translating gives CASSTGGNNQPQHF.

This chain links TRBV28 with TRBJ2-7; D unclear. The CDR3 sequence is 14 residues long. The germline V gene has CDR1 MDHEN and CDR2 SYDVKM. Trimming cost V 1 base and J 5 bases, with 12 bases left between them. CDR3 bases: TGTGCCAGCAGTTTATCGTCCCCGGGTAACGAGCAGTACTTC. Protein product: CASSLSSPGNEQYF.

This rearrangement joins TRBV28 to TRBJ2-7; perhaps TRBD1 as D (6 bases). CDR1 is MDHEN, CDR2 SYDVKM, per germline. The CDR3 consists of 13 residues. Trimming removed 5 bases from V and 2 bases from J, with 10 bases in between. The CDR3 sequence: CASSRTVPYEQYF. CDR3 bases: TGTGCCAGCAGTCGGACAGTCCCCTACGAGCAGTACTTC.

This chain links TRBV2 with TRBJ1-2; TRBD1 matches 7 bases. This CDR3 is built from 11 residues. CDR1 is SNHLY and CDR2 is FYNNEI in the germline V gene. J gave up 4 bases and V 11 bases, and 4 bases lay outside the gene matches. DNA for the CDR3: TGTGCCCAGGGGGACAGCTATGGCTACACCTTC. It specifies CAQGDSYGYTF. Full variable domain (remainder filled in from reference TRBV2 and TRBJ1-2): EPEVTQTPSHQVTQMGQEVILRCVPISNHLYFYWYRQILGQKVEFLVSFYNNEISEKSEIFDDQFSVERPDGSNFTLKIRSTKLEDSAMYFCAQGDSYGYTFGSGTRLTVV.

V and J are TRBV7-9 and TRBJ2-3, with D possibly being TRBD1 (5 bases). The CDR3 runs 18 residues. V dropped 1 base and J dropped 0 bases, with 17 bases sitting between them. CDR1 SEHNR and CDR2 FQNEAQ come from the germline V gene (reference sequence). The CDR3 DNA follows: TGTGCCAGCAGCTTAGTCCCGACCCGCTCAGGGAGCACAGATACGCAGTATTTT. Its protein is CASSLVPTRSGSTDTQYF.

The chain is built from TRBV5-1 and TRBJ2-7; 10 bases match TRBD2. Losses at the gene ends were 4 bases for V and 3 bases for J; bases not matched to a gene: 7. CDR1 is SGHRS and CDR2 is YFSETQ in the germline V gene. This CDR3 comprises 15 residues. The CDR3 loop is CASSGSSGSIYEQYF. The CDR3, as DNA: TGCGCCAGCAGCGGATCTAGCGGGAGTATCTACGAGCAGTACTTC.

The V and J genes are TRBV28 and TRBJ2-1, with 9 bases identical to TRBD2. The CDR3 sequence is 15 residues long. Losses at the gene ends were 5 bases for V and 5 bases for J; bases not matched to a gene: 7. Germline values: CDR1 MDHEN, CDR2 SYDVKM. CDR3 sequence: CASSSTGTSNNEQFF. CDR3 bases: TGTGCCAGCAGTAGTACCGGGACTAGCAACAATGAGCAGTTCTTC.

The chain joins TRBV19 to TRBJ2-2; D remains unclear. Trimming left V 7 bases short and J 2 bases short, with 5 bases between. Looked up from germline, CDR1 is LNHDA and CDR2 is SQIVND (reference sequence). The CDR3 contains 12 residues. CDR3: CASNLNTGELFF. The CDR3, as DNA: TGTGCCAGTAATTTAAACACCGGGGAGCTGTTTTTT.

This chain links TRBV4-1 with TRBJ2-3, with TRBD2 matching over 9 bases. This CDR3 contains 15 residues. J lost 0 bases, V lost 4 bases, and 2 bases had no gene match. CDR1 and CDR2 from the germline V gene are MGHRA and YSYEKL. The CDR3 reads CASSLTSGSTDTQYF. CDR3 nucleotides: TGCGCCAGCAGCCTCACTAGCGGGAGCACAGATACGCAGTATTTT.

This rearrangement joins TRBV12-3 or TRBV12-4 to TRBJ1-4; possibly TRBD1 for D (6 bases). V lost 8 bases, J lost 8 bases, and 15 bases lay in between. CDR3 length equals 13 residues. Here the CDR3 reads CASSRDQGEKLFF. Here the CDR3 DNA reads TGTGCCAGCTCCCGCGATCAGGGGGAAAAACTGTTTTTT.

The V call is TRBV30, the J call TRBJ1-2; D is ambiguous. Germline V gene lookup returns CDR1 GTSNPN and CDR2 SVGIG (reference sequence). The V end was cut by 3 bases, the J end by 4 bases, with 9 bases between. The CDR3 is made up of 12 amino acids. CDR3 amino acids: CAWRSGTYGYTF. The CDR3, as DNA: TGTGCCTGGAGGTCGGGTACCTATGGCTACACCTTC.